A single sample is the source of the 8 T cell receptor beta chains below, sequenced in a study of T cell clonality in common variable immunodeficiency. What these receptors recognize is not known. Regarding the study as a whole: Common variable immunodeficiency TCR beta sequences reportedly had fewer deletions and N-nucleotide insertions.

Produced via immunoSEQ multiplex PCR; TCRdb's table is partial and in-frame only. There are approximately 12,000 clones in the sample, none observed a single time. Sequencing was carried out using peripheral blood mononuclear cells. The receptors stem from a human donor with common variable immunodeficiency.

In regard to this clone: The read gets to within 3 residues of the CDR3 end, and the germline J gene fills in the rest. This sequence joins TRBV18 and TRBJ2-1; D is perhaps TRBD1 (7 bases). There are 16 residues in the CDR3. V lost 0 bases, J lost 2 bases, and 11 bases lay in between. Germline CDR1 is KGHSH and CDR2 is LQKENI. CDR3 loop: CASSPPGGTAYNEQFF. Incomplete CDR3 DNA: TGTGCCAGCTCACCACCGGGCGGGACAGCCTACAATGAG. Filled out from reference TRBV18 and TRBJ2-1, the complete variable domain reads NAGVMQNPRHLVRRRGQEARLRCSPMKGHSHVYWYRQLPEEGLKFMVYLQKENIIDESGMPKERFSAEFPKEGPSILRIQQVVRGDSAAYFCASSPPGGTAYNEQFFGPGTRLTVL.

The table lists this clone with a few counts. The read halts 3 residues ahead of the CDR3 end, with the missing end drawn from the germline J gene. The V and J genes are TRBV7-9 and TRBJ2-7; D may be TRBD2 (5 bases). Trimming removed 11 bases at V and 5 bases at J, with 13 bases between. Germline loops: CDR1 SEHNR, CDR2 FQNEAQ (reference sequence). The CDR3 extends over 11 amino acids. This chain's CDR3 is CAAGVEHEQYF. The covered CDR3 bases are TGTGCCGCCGGGGTGGAACACGAG.

This clone appeared a few times. Sequencing ends 3 residues short of the CDR3 end; the germline J gene provides the rest. This sequence joins TRBV7-2 and TRBJ1-1, with TRBD1 as a possible D gene (5 bases). The CDR3 sequence is 14 residues long. Trimming took off 5 bases at V and 5 bases at J, with 15 bases between the two ends. Germline lookup yields CDR1 SGHTA and CDR2 FQGNSA. CDR3 bases read: TGTGCCAGCAGCGCGGACAAAGGAACAACTGAA. This codes for CASSADKGTTE. The whole CDR3 protein is CASSADKGTTEAFF. Variable domain in full (rest from reference TRBV7-2 and TRBJ1-1): GAGVSQSPSNKVTEKGKDVELRCDPISGHTALYWYRQSLGQGLEFLIYFQGNSAPDKSGLPSDRFSAERTGGSVSTLTIQRTQQEDSAVYLCASSADKGTTEAFFGQGTRLTVV.

A few counts support this clone. The part of the CDR3 DNA that was read is TGTGCCAGCTCCAGCAGGGCAGACAATGAG. It encodes CASSSRADNE. The CDR3 in full is CASSSRADNEQFF. This chain uses TRBV18 with TRBJ2-1; D might be TRBD1 (5 bases). The read terminates 3 residues before the CDR3 end, so the remaining end is supplied by the germline J gene. The CDR3 extends over 13 amino acids. V gave up 6 bases and J gave up 5 bases, with 11 bases separating them. Germline V gene sequence: CDR1 KGHSH, CDR2 LQKENI.

As regards this clone: The CDR3 extends 3 residues past the end of the read, so its final part is completed from the germline J gene. This chain connects TRBV18 to TRBJ1-5; D possibly corresponds to TRBD1 (6 bases). The CDR3 has 16 residues. V lost 6 bases, J lost 4 bases, and 19 bases lay in between. Germline CDR1 KGHSH, CDR2 LQKENI. The CDR3 is CASSTGQSTQNQPQHF. CDR3 DNA, as far as it was read: TGTGCCAGCTCTACTGGACAGAGCACACAAAATCAGCCC.

In its sample, this clone was seen a few times. The CDR3 end is not reached by the read, which stops 3 residues before it; the germline J gene fills it in. The chain uses TRBV30 and TRBJ1-2; D uncertain. This CDR3 has 13 residues. The germline CDR1 and CDR2 sequences are GTSNPN and SVGIG (reference sequence). CDR3 in amino acids: CAWDTESRGGYTF. The CDR3 DNA, read in part, is TGTGCCTGGGATACGGAGTCACGAGGGGGC.

There are a few counts of this clone. The DNA ends 3 residues before the CDR3 does, and the rest of the CDR3 is filled in from the germline J gene. This chain joins TRBV30 and TRBJ1-2; D possibly corresponds to TRBD1 (5 bases). The CDR3 runs 14 residues. Germline CDR1 and CDR2: GTSNPN and SVGIG (reference sequence). Trimming took 4 bases from V and 1 from J, leaving 13 bases between them. The sequenced CDR3 bases are TGTGCCTGGACATGGGGGGGACTTAACTATGGC. It encodes CAWTWGGLNYG. The whole CDR3 protein reads CAWTWGGLNYGYTF.

This clone was counted only a few times. The read is 3 residues too short to cover the CDR3 end, so that end is filled in from the germline J gene. This chain joins TRBV2 and TRBJ2-3, with D possibly being TRBD2 (6 bases). The CDR3 is 13 amino acids. Germline values: CDR1 SNHLY, CDR2 FYNNEI. Trimming cost V 4 bases and J 2 bases, with 7 bases left between them. CDR3 DNA, as far as it was read: TGTGCCAGCAGTGGCGGGATCACAGATACG. Translation: CASSGGITDT. The whole CDR3 reads CASSGGITDTQYF.